A selection of T cell receptor beta chains follows, all from one sample in a study of early T cells in non-severe SARS-CoV-2 infection. TCRdb fed the 5' RACE reads into MiXCR, producing one record per CDR3 protein. The sample records roughly 67,000 distinct CDR3 sequences, 9.5% to 13% being singletons. What was sequenced was whole blood. The receptors were gathered from an adult who was a healthcare worker with PCR-confirmed SARS-CoV-2 infection or an uninfected control (not recorded which). Each CDR3 is given without its conserved first and last residue.

j_call,v_call,cdr3_aa
TRBJ2-2,TRBV3-1,ASSPNLGQDTNTGELF
TRBJ1-5,TRBV6-2/TRBV6-3,ASRTGYQPQH
TRBJ2-1,TRBV12-3/TRBV12-4,ASSPSRDEQF
TRBJ2-3,TRBV20-1,SPAGADTQY
TRBJ2-7,TRBV7-9,ASSPWGEQY
TRBJ2-1,TRBV12-3/TRBV12-4,ASSLGTLAEQF
TRBJ2-1,TRBV27,ASSFALDDLTSYNEQF
TRBJ2-3,TRBV7-8,ASRNTDTQY
TRBJ2-1,TRBV24-1,ATSRDNEQF
TRBJ2-1,TRBV7-3,ASSLRLAGEYNEQF
TRBJ2-1,TRBV19,ASSSTSGFYNEQF
TRBJ2-3,TRBV7-9,ASSHKTSTRTDTQY
TRBJ2-2,TRBV7-6,ASTNYIGRELF
TRBJ1-5,TRBV27,ASSEQGDSNQPQH
TRBJ1-1,TRBV6-2/TRBV6-3,ASSWGEGRVNTEAF
TRBJ1-1,TRBV6-5,ASSGRWSEAF
TRBJ1-2,TRBV11-2,ASSPQGGVGYT
TRBJ1-5,TRBV28,ASNTLGQPQH
TRBJ1-1,TRBV3-1,ASSQDVPAVNTEAF
TRBJ2-6,TRBV6-6,ASSPIRGGGANVLT
TRBJ2-5,TRBV5-1,ASSLVPGGETQY
TRBJ2-7,TRBV9,ASSVAELEYEQY
TRBJ2-1,TRBV7-3,ASSLGAGPSNEQF